These T cell receptor beta chains were read from a single sample in a study of T cells in localized non-small cell lung cancer. Generated by immunoSEQ multiplex PCR, the TCRdb table keeps only in-frame clones and is missing some. This sample yields around 100,000 clones, of which approximately 90% are seen a single time; 15% belongs to the top ten. This sample comprised peripheral blood, obtained before any cancer treatment. Receptors originate from a man aged 35-69 years with stage I squamous cell lung carcinoma. Both conserved end residues are part of each CDR3. The order of the fields is CDR3 length, V gene, J gene, D gene, clone size, CDR3 protein, CDR3 DNA. The D gene is left open where the match is weak. Some rows have no size entry. The others give once, few or many, or a class for an expanded clone.

14	TRBV5-5	TRBJ1-1	.	few	CASSLVGLATEAFF	TGTGCCAGCAGCTTGGTAGGGTTGGCCACTGAAGCTTTCTTT
13	TRBV6-5	TRBJ1-2	.	.	CASSQQTNYGYTF	TGTGCCAGCAGTCAACAGACTAACTATGGCTACACCTTC
14	TRBV7-8	TRBJ1-2	.	once	CASSVGRLIYGYTF	TGTGCCAGCAGCGTAGGGAGGCTGATCTATGGCTACACCTTC
12	TRBV29-1	TRBJ1-1	.	.	CSVIGGNTEAFF	TGCAGCGTTATCGGAGGGAACACTGAAGCTTTCTTT
13	TRBV6-1	TRBJ1-2	.	.	CASSEVDFTGYTF	TGTGCCAGCAGTGAAGTGGACTTTACCGGCTACACCTTC
11	TRBV5-6	TRBJ2-1	.	.	CASSFVNEQFF	TGTGCCAGCAGCTTTGTAAATGAGCAGTTCTTC
15	TRBV7-2	TRBJ2-5	.	few	CASTIFQGLQETQYF	TGTGCCAGCACCATCTTCCAGGGGCTCCAAGAGACCCAGTACTTC
15	TRBV28	TRBJ2-6	.	.	CASSPGSSGANVLTF	TGTGCCAGCAGCCCAGGAAGCTCTGGGGCCAACGTCCTGACTTTC
18	TRBV9	TRBJ1-2	.	.	CASSVVPITGKPPYGYTF	TGTGCCAGCAGCGTAGTCCCCATCACAGGGAAACCCCCTTATGGCTACACCTTC
17	TRBV5-1	TRBJ2-7	.	.	CASTQWAGDGASYEQYF	TGCGCCAGCACCCAATGGGCCGGGGACGGGGCCTCCTACGAGCAGTACTTC
14	TRBV19	TRBJ1-4	.	.	CASIERDAIGKLFF	TGTGCCAGTATAGAACGGGATGCTATTGGGAAACTGTTTTTT
12	TRBV14	TRBJ1-2	.	.	CASRGEAYGYTF	TGTGCCAGCAGGGGGGAGGCCTATGGCTACACCTTC
15	TRBV5-6	TRBJ2-1	TRBD1	once	CASSFRTGAYNEQFF	TGTGCCAGCAGCTTCCGGACAGGGGCCTACAATGAGCAGTTCTTC
17	TRBV14	TRBJ2-7	TRBD2	.	CASSQGGGRGRIDEQYF	TGTGCCAGCAGCCAAGGGGGGGGAAGAGGAAGGATCGACGAGCAGTACTTC
13	TRBV6-5	TRBJ2-2	.	.	CASGQVNTGELFF	TGTGCCAGCGGCCAGGTGAACACCGGGGAGCTGTTTTTT
12	TRBV28	TRBJ1-5	TRBD1	.	CASSSGGQPQHF	TGTGCCAGCAGCTCAGGGGGACAGCCCCAGCATTTT